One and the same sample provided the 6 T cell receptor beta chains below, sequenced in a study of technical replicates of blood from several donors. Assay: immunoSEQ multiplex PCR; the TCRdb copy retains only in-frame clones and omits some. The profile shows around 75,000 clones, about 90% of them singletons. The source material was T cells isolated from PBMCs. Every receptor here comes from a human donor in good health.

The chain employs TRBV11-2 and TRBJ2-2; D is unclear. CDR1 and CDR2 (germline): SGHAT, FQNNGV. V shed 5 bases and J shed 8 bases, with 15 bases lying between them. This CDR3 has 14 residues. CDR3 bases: TGTGCCAGCAGCACTAAGATCCCCGGAGGGGAGCTGTTTTTT. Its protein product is CASSTKIPGGELFF.

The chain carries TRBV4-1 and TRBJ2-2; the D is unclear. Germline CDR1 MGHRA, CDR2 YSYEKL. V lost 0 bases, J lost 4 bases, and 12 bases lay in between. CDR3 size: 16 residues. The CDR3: CASSQDIEMRTGELFF. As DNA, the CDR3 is TGCGCCAGCAGCCAAGATATAGAGATGCGCACCGGGGAGCTGTTTTTT.

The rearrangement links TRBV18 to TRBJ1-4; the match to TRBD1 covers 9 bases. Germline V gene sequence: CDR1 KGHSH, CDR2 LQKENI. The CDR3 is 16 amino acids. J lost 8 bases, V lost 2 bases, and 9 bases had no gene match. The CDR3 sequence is CASSPFSGQGVEKLFF. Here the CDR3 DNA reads TGTGCCAGCTCACCATTTTCGGGACAGGGCGTGGAAAAACTGTTTTTT.

The CDR3 spells CASAGTGQDYGYTF. CDR3 bases: TGTGCCAGCGCAGGGACAGGGCAAGACTATGGCTACACCTTC. The chain employs TRBV18 and TRBJ1-2; 9 nucleotides match TRBD1. This CDR3 has 14 residues. The ends lost 8 bases at V and 3 bases at J; junction bases unmatched: 7. Germline V lookup: CDR1 KGHSH, CDR2 LQKENI.

DNA of the CDR3: TGTGCCAGCAGCTGGGAGTGGGTGAACACTGAAGCTTTCTTT. Encoded protein: CASSWEWVNTEAFF. The V call is TRBV11-2, the J call TRBJ1-1; D is unclear. V was trimmed by 4 bases and J by 0 bases, leaving 9 bases between them. Germline loops: CDR1 SGHAT, CDR2 FQNNGV. This CDR3 has 14 amino acids. The variable domain in full, completed from reference TRBV11-2 and TRBJ1-1, reads EAGVAQSPRYKIIEKRQSVAFWCNPISGHATLYWYQQILGQGPKLLIQFQNNGVVDDSQLPKDRFSAERLKGVDSTLKIQPAKLEDSAVYLCASSWEWVNTEAFFGQGTRLTVV.

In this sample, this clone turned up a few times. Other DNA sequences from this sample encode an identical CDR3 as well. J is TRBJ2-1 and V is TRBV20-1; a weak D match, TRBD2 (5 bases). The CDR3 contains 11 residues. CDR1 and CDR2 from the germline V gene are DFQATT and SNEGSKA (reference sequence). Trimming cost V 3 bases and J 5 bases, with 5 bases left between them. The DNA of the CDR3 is TGCAGTGCTAGGCGGGACAATGAGCAGTTCTTC. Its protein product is CSARRDNEQFF.